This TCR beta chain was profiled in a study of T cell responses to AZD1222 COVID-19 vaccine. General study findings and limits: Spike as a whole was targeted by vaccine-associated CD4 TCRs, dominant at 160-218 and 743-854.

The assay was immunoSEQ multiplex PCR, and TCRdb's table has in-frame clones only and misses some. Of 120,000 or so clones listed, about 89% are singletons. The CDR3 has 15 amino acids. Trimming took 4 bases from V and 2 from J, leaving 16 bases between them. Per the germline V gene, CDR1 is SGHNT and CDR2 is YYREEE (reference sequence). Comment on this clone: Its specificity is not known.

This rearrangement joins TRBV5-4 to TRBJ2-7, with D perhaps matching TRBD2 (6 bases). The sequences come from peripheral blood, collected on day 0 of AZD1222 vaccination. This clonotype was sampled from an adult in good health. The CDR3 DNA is TGTGCCAGCAGCCCCGAGTCTAGCGCGCCCTACGAGCAGTACTTC. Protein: CASSPESSAPYEQYF.